A few counts support the clone carrying this TCR beta chain. CDR1 is MNHEY, CDR2 SVGAGI, per germline. This CDR3 is built from 15 residues. J lost 7 bases, V lost 6 bases, and 5 bases had no gene match. The data derive from a study of blood T cell repertoires in COVID-19. Study information: From the United States, Italy and Spain came samples of acute and convalescent COVID-19. T cells, B-cell-depleted T cells, or PBMCs provided the cDNA or gDNA that served as material.

Study processing details: Amplification of reference gene primers provided the estimated nucleated cell counts. Measured with immunoSEQ multiplex PCR; TCRdb has only the in-frame clones, and not every one. Clone size and V and J calls were adopted from that table, with D and trimming inferred from the DNA. The sample carries roughly 220,000 clones, more than 85% recorded once. The chain has TRBV6-5 and TRBJ1-6; 11 bases line up with TRBD1. The sequencing sample was made of peripheral blood. The receptor's source is a man between 60 and 70 years old with acute or convalescent COVID-19. CDR3 bases: TGTGCCAGCAGACGGGACAGGGGGGAGAATTCACCCCTCCACTTT. Protein product: CASRRDRGENSPLHF.